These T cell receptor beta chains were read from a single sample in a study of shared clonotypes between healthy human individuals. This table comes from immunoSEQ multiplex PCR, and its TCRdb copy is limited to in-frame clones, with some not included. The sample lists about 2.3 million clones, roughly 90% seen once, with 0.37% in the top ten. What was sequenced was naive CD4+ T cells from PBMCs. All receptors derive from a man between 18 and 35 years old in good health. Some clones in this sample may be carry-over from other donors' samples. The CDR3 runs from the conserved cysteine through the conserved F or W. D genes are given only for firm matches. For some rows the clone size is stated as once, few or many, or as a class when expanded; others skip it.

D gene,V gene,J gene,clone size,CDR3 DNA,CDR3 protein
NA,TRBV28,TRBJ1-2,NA,TGTGCCAGCAGTTTACCCCCGGACCGTGGCTACACCTTC,CASSLPPDRGYTF
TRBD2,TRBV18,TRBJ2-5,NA,TGTGCCAGCTCACCAACTAGCGGGAGCGAGACCCAGTACTTC,CASSPTSGSETQYF
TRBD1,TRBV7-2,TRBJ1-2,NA,TGTGCCAGCAGCTTAGTATCGACAGGGCCTGTCTATGGCTACACCTTC,CASSLVSTGPVYGYTF
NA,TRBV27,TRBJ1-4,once,TGTGCCAGCAGCGGTCCAACTAATGAAAAACTGTTTTTT,CASSGPTNEKLFF
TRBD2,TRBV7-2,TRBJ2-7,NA,TGTGCCAGCAGCTACCTAGCGGGCGAGCAGTACTTC,CASSYLAGEQYF
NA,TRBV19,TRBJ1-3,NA,TGTGCCAGTAGTAGTCGGGCGAGATCTGGAAACACCATATATTTT,CASSSRARSGNTIYF
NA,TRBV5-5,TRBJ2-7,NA,TGTGCCAGCAGCGACGGCGGGACAGCCTTTATCCACGAGCAGTACTTC,CASSDGGTAFIHEQYF
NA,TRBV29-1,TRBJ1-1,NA,TGTAGCGTTGAGTTGCGGGTTGGCACTGAAGCTTTCTTT,CSVELRVGTEAFF
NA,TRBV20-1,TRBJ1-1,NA,TGCAGTGCTAGAGATGAGGGGGAAGCTTTCTTT,CSARDEGEAFF
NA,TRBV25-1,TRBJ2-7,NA,TGTGCCAGCAGTAGGACAGAGACTTACGAGCAGTACTTC,CASSRTETYEQYF
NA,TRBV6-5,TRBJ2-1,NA,TGTGCCAGCAGTCCAGTCCAGCGGGCTAATGAGCAGTTCTTC,CASSPVQRANEQFF
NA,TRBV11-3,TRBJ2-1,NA,TGTGCCAGCAGCGCACGCTCGCTCTCCCGTGGGCACAATGAGCAGTTCTTC,CASSARSLSRGHNEQFF
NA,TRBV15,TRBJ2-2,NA,TGTGCCACCAGCCGCCTCCAAAGGAGCACGAACACCGGGGAGCTGTTTTTT,CATSRLQRSTNTGELFF
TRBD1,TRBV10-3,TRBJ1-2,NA,TGTGCCATCAGTGGACAGGGTAGGGATAGCCATGGCTACACCTTC,CAISGQGRDSHGYTF
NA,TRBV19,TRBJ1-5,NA,TGTGCCAGTAGCCTCCCGGGACAATTACCGATGAGCAATCAGCCCCAGCATTTT,CASSLPGQLPMSNQPQHF
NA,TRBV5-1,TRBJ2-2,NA,TGCGCCAGCAGCTCGCCCCCGGCCGGGGAGCTGTTTTTT,CASSSPPAGELFF
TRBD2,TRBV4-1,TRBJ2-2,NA,TGCGCCAGCAGCCAAGATGGGACTAGCGGGAGGGCCCGGACCGGGGAGCTGTTTTTT,CASSQDGTSGRARTGELFF
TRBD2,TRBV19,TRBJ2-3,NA,TGTGCCACGACCGCGACTAGCGGGAGGCAGACGCAGTATTTT,CATTATSGRQTQYF
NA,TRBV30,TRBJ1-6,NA,TGTGCCTGGAGTTACGCCGGGGGCGCGGGTAGTTCACCCCTCCACTTT,CAWSYAGGAGSSPLHF
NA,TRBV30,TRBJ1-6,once,TGTGCCTGGCAGGCAGGGACCAATAATTCACCCCTCCACTTT,CAWQAGTNNSPLHF
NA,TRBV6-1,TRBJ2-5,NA,TGTGCCAGCAGTGATGTGGCCAGAGAGACCCAGTACTTC,CASSDVARETQYF
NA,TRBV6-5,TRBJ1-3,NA,TGTGCCAGCAGCCCACAGGTACTCTCTGGAAACACCATATATTTT,CASSPQVLSGNTIYF
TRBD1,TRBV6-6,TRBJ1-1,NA,TGTGCCACCCTCAGAGGGGAACAGGGGAATCCGGCTTTCTTT,CATLRGEQGNPAFF
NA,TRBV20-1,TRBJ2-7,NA,TGCAGTGCTAGAAAGAGCTACGAGCAGTACTTC,CSARKSYEQYF
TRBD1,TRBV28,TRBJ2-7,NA,TGTGCCAGCAGTTTAAGATGGACAGGGGTGAACGAGCAGTACTTC,CASSLRWTGVNEQYF
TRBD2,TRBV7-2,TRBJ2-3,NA,TGTGCCAGCAGCCCGGGACTACCCAGGCAGTATTTT,CASSPGLPRQYF
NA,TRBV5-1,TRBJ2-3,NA,TGCGCCAGCAGCTTTGTCCGTCTTAGCGATTCTTTTGATACGCAGTATTTT,CASSFVRLSDSFDTQYF
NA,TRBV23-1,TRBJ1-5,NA,TGCGCCAGCAGTCATGGTGCAGGGATGCATCAGCCCCAGCATTTT,CASSHGAGMHQPQHF
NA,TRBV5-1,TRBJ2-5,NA,TGCGCCAGCAGCACGACGGAGACCCAGTACTTC,CASSTTETQYF
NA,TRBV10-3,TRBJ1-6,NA,TGTGCCGTTAGAGGGGTAACAAATTCACCCCTCCACTTT,CAVRGVTNSPLHF
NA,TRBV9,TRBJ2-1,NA,TGTGCCAGCAGCGTAGTCCCCCAGAATAATGAGCAGTTCTTC,CASSVVPQNNEQFF
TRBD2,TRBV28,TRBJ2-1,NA,TGTGCCAGCAGTTTCCCGACTAGCGGGAACAGGACCTACAATGAGCAGTTCTTC,CASSFPTSGNRTYNEQFF
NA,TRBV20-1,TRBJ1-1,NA,TGCAGTGCTAGAAGGACGTACGAAGCTTTCTTT,CSARRTYEAFF
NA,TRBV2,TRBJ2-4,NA,TGTGCCAGCAGTCCAGGGTGGGCCAAAAACATTCAGTACTTC,CASSPGWAKNIQYF
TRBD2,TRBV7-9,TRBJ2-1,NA,TGTGCCAGCAGCGCACTAGCGGGAGAAACCAATGAGCAGTTCTTC,CASSALAGETNEQFF
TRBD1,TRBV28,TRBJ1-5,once,TGTGCCAGCAGCAAGACAGGGTTGGTTCAGCCCCAGCATTTT,CASSKTGLVQPQHF
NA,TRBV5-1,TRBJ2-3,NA,TGCGCCAGCAGCTCCGGCACAGATACGCAGTATTTT,CASSSGTDTQYF
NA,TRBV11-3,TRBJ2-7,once,TGTGCCAGCAGCCTCAGCGGCCACGAGCAGTACTTC,CASSLSGHEQYF
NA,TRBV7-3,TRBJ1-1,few,TGTGCCAGCAGCTTTAGACCGGGACGGCCTGCTGAAGCTTTCTTT,CASSFRPGRPAEAFF
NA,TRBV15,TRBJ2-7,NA,TGTGCCACCGATCCCTCGGGCCATCGGGCCGAGCAGTACTTC,CATDPSGHRAEQYF